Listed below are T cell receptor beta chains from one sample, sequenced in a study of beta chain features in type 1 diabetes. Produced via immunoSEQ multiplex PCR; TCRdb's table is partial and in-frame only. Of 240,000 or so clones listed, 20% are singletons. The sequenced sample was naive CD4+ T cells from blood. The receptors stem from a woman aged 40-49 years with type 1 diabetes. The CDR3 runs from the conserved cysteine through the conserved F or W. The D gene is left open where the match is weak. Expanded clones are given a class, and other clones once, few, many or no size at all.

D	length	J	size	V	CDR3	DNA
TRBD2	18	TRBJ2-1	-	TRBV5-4	CASSVGTSGGLPPGEQFF	TGTGCCAGCAGCGTCGGGACTAGCGGGGGCCTACCCCCCGGTGAGCAGTTCTTC
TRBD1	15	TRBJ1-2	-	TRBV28	CASRRPGTDFYGYTF	TGTGCCAGCAGACGTCCCGGGACAGACTTCTATGGCTACACCTTC
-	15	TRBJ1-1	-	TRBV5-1	CASSTGQIMNTEAFF	TGCGCCAGCAGCACCGGACAGATCATGAACACTGAAGCTTTCTTT
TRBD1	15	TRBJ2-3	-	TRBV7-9	CASSSRAGGRDTQYF	TGTGCCAGCAGCTCCCGGGCAGGGGGTAGAGATACGCAGTATTTT
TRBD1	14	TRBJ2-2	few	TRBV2	CASVRDRNTGELFF	TGTGCCAGCGTCCGGGACAGGAACACCGGGGAGCTGTTTTTT
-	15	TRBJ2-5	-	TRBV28	CASSQHDGYEVTQYF	TGTGCCAGCAGCCAACACGACGGGTACGAAGTGACCCAGTACTTC
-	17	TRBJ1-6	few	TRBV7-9	CASSLAQDSQNGSPLHF	TGTGCCAGCAGCTTAGCACAGGACAGTCAGAATGGTTCACCCCTCCACTTT
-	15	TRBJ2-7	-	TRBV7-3	CASSLRGGDSYEQYF	TGTGCCAGCAGCTTACGGGGCGGGGACTCCTACGAGCAGTACTTC
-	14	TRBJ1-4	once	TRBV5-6	CASSLERPPEKLFF	TGTGCCAGCAGCTTGGAGAGGCCCCCTGAAAAACTGTTTTTT
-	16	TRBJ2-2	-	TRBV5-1	CASATGTYGGTGELFF	TGCGCCAGCGCCACCGGAACTTATGGAGGCACCGGGGAGCTGTTTTTT
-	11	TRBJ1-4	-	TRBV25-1	CASSGLEKLFF	TGTGCCAGCAGTGGGCTTGAAAAACTGTTTTTT
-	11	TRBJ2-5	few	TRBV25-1	CASSEFGAQYF	TGTGCCAGCAGTGAATTCGGGGCCCAGTACTTC
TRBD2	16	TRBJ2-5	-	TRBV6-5	CASSYGGLAGQETQYF	TGTGCCAGCAGTTACGGAGGGTTAGCGGGGCAAGAGACCCAGTACTTC
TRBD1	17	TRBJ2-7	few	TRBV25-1	CASSERLGQGTLDEQYF	TGTGCCAGCAGTGAACGACTGGGACAGGGAACGCTGGACGAGCAGTACTTC
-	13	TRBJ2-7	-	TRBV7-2	CASSLDTHYEQYF	TGTGCCAGCAGCTTGGACACCCACTACGAGCAGTACTTC
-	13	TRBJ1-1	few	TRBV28	CASSFLSNTEAFF	TGTGCCAGCAGTTTCCTTTCCAACACTGAAGCTTTCTTT
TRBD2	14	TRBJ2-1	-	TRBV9	CASSATSGGNEQFF	TGTGCCAGCAGCGCAACTAGCGGGGGGAATGAGCAGTTCTTC